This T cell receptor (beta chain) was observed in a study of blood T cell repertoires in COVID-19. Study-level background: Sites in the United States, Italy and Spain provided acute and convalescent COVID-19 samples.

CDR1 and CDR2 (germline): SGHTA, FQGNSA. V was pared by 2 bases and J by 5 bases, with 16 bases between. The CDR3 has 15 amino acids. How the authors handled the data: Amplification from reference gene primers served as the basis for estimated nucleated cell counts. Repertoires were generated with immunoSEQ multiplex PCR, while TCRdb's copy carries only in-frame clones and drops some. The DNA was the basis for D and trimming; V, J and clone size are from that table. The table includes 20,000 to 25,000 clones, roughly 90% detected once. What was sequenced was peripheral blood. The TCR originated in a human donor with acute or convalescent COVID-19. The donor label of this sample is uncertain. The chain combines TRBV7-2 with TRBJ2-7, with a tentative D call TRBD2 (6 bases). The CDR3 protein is CASSLIAGTHDEQYF. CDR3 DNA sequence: TGTGCCAGCAGCTTAATCGCCGGGACTCACGACGAGCAGTACTTC. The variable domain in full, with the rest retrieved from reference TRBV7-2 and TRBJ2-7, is GAGVSQSPSNKVTEKGKDVELRCDPISGHTALYWYRQSLGQGLEFLIYFQGNSAPDKSGLPSDRFSAERTGGSVSTLTIQRTQQEDSAVYLCASSLIAGTHDEQYFGPGTRLTVT.